This T cell receptor (beta chain) is from a study of T cell clonality in common variable immunodeficiency (dated by TCRdb to the mid-2010s). Here is what the overall study found, with its caveats: According to the authors, finding the cause of the higher clonality in CVID would require sequencing the repertoires of T cell subpopulations. CVID TCRbeta sequences reportedly showed fewer deletions and N-nucleotide insertions and lacked highly modified clones with 13 or more V deletions. Compared with healthy controls, CVID subjects showed increased TCRbeta clonality (t-test p = 0.018), a feature most characteristic of about a third of subjects. Differences among patients in the CVID cohort limited the correlations between repertoire features and clinical complications. Although equal DNA input was used, an average of roughly 80,000 unique sequences per sample was obtained for controls, compared with some 34,000 for CVID samples. Fewer TCRbeta clones were shared among CVID subjects than among healthy controls (p < 0.0001).

For sequencing input, CVID and control samples contributed equivalent amounts of genomic DNA. For every sample, a 60 bp segment covering the rearranged TCRbeta CDR3 region was amplified and then sequenced. TCRbeta amplification used the immunoSEQ assay, a bias-corrected multiplex PCR with high-throughput sequencing. Per the source publication's procedure: Every unique nucleotide sequence counted as a clone and was annotated with V, D and J genes, copy number and frequency. Sequences were labeled productive if in frame, and non-productive if out of frame or containing stop codons. Clonality was calculated from Shannon's entropy as previously described. The predicted amino acid sequences of productive clones were used to derive the mean CDR3 Kyte-Doolittle hydropathy. Using the R hclust function, scaled V gene usage was clustered hierarchically with Manhattan distance and complete linkage. To assess clone sharing by CDR3 amino acid sequence, 12 repertoires per group were resampled over 100 rounds. The repertoires were screened for approximately 72 published EBV-specific TCRbeta sequences and a few hundred published CMV-specific TCRbeta sequences. Analysis left out a couple of CVID samples that produced under 10,000 sequences, so 35 to 50 CVID repertoires remained. Held by TCRdb, this immuneACCESS table contains in-frame sequences only and omits some clones. Under half of the omission traces to an unresolved V gene where checked; the cause of the rest is unknown. The DNA was the basis for D and trimming; V, J and clone size are from that table. In this sample, 28,000 or so clones appear, none counted once only. Clones ranked in the top ten supply approximately 3.1% of the sample.

Diagnosis of CVID followed standard criteria, namely serum IgG, IgA and/or IgM below the normal range together with specific antibody deficiency. The CVID group comprised around 44 subjects, 15 or so female and approximately 29 male, aged about 9 to 65 years with a mean age of around 40. Both CVID patients and healthy controls were predominantly of Caucasian heritage. At the time of study participation, every CVID subject had been on replacement immunoglobulin therapy for one year or longer. When blood was collected, none of the CVID subjects were ill or on immunomodulatory or immunosuppressive medication. Heparinized peripheral whole blood samples of about 5 to 8 ml were collected from each donor. TCRbeta CDR3 repertoires were sequenced from genomic DNA of adults with common variable immune deficiency (CVID) and healthy adult controls. Diluted blood was subjected to density centrifugation over Hypaque 1077 or Ficoll-Paque for isolation of peripheral blood mononuclear cells. Genomic DNA was extracted from unsorted mononuclear cells by Qiagen column purification or by a centrifugation-based method.

This clone has only a few counts. Its antigen specificity is not known. The origin of this receptor is a human donor with common variable immunodeficiency. Sequenced sample: peripheral blood mononuclear cells.

CDR3 loop: CASSLATAALDTQYF. The sequenced CDR3 bases are TGTGCCAGCAGCTTAGCGACGGCAGCGCTAGATACG. This receptor chain uses TRBV7-2 and TRBJ2-3, with the D segment identity uncertain. The CDR3 end falls 3 residues outside the read, so it is completed with the germline J gene. V is reduced by 0 bases and J by 5 bases, leaving a spacing of 12 bases between them. The CDR3 holds 15 amino acids from the cysteine to the phenylalanine. Sequencing covers 36 bases of the CDR3, shown here with the frame starting at base 1. CDR1 is given as SGHTA and CDR2 as FQGNSA, both from the germline V gene.